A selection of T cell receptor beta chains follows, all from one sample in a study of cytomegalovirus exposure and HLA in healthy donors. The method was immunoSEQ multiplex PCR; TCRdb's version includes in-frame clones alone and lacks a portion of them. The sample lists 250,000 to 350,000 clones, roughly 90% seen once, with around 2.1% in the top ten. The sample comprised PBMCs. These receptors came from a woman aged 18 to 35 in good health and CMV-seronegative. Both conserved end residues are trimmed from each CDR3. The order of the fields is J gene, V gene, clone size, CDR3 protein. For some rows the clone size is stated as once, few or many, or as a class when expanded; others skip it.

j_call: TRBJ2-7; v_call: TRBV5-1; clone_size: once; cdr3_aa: ASRRAGGLSYEQY
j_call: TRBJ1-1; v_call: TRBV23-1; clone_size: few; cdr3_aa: ASSTSNRASMNTEAF
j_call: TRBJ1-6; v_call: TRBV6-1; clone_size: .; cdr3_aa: ASRKGAKNSPLH
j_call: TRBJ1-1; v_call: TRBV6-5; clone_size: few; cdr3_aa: ASTPGTGIAEAF
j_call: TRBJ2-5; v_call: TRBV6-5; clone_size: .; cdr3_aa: ASSYSTGGRRETQY
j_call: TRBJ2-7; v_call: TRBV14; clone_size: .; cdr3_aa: ASSQVGSLYEQY
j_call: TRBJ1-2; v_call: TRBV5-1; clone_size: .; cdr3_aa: ASSSNREGLLGYT
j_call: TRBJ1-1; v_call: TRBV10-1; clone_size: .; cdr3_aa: ASSETGNTEAF
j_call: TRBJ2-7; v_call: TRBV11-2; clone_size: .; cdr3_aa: ASSFTPGQGAGEQY
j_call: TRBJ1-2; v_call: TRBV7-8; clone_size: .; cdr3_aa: ASSLNRQDYGYT
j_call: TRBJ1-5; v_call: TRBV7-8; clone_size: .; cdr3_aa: ASSLEVMGRIQPQH